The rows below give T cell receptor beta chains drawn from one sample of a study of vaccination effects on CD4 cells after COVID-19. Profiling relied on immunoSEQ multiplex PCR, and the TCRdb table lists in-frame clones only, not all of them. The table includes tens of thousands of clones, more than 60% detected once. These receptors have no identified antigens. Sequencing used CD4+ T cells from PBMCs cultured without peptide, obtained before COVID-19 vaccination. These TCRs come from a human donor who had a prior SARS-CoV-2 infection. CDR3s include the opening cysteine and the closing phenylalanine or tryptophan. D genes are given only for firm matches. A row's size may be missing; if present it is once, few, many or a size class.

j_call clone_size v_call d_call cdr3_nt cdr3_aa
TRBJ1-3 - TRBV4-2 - TGTGCCAGCAGCCAAGCCCCGCATGAAGGGGGAGGAAACACCATATATTTT CASSQAPHEGGGNTIYF
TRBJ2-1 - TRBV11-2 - TGTGCCAGCAGCTACAGAACCTACAATGAGCAGTTCTTC CASSYRTYNEQFF
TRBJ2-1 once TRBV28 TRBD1 TGTGCCAGCAGCCCACCGACAGGGTCCCCCTACAATGAGCAGTTCTTC CASSPPTGSPYNEQFF
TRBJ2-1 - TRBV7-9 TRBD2 TGTGCCAGCAGCTTATCACTAGCGGATTCCTACAATGAGCAGTTCTTC CASSLSLADSYNEQFF
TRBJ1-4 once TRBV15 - TGTGCCACCAGCAGTCGGCGCCAACCCTCGGCTGAAAAACTGTTTTTT CATSSRRQPSAEKLFF
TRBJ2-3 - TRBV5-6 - TGTGCCAGCAGCTTGGCCCGTCGGCATACGCAGTATTTT CASSLARRHTQYF
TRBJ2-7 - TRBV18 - TGTGCCAGCTCACTCGGTGATCGGGAGCAGTACTTC CASSLGDREQYF
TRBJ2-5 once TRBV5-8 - TGTGCCAGCAGCGTACTGAGACAGGCTAGGGAGACCCAGTACTTC CASSVLRQARETQYF
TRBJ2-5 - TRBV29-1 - TGCAGCGTTGTCGGCGGGGCGGAGACCCAGTACTTC CSVVGGAETQYF
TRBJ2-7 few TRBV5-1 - TGCGCCAGCAGCTTGTTGGTGTGGAATGGACACGAGCAGTACTTC CASSLLVWNGHEQYF
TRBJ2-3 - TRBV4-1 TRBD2 TGCGCCAGCAGCCAAGATGATGGAGGCGGGAGTGGCGCAGATACGCAGTATTTT CASSQDDGGGSGADTQYF
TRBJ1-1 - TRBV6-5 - TGTGCCAGCGACGCAGGGTGGACTGAAGCTTTCTTT CASDAGWTEAFF
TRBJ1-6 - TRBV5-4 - TGTGCCAGCAGCTTCGGGCGCGGTTATTCACCCCTCCACTTT CASSFGRGYSPLHF
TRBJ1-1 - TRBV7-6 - TGTGCCAGCAGCTTATTGTTCCTGACAGGTAACACTGAAGCTTTCTTT CASSLLFLTGNTEAFF
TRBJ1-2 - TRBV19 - TGTGCCAGTAGTATAAGCCCCGGTTATGGCTACACCTTC CASSISPGYGYTF
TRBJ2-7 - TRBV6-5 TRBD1 TGTGCCAGCACGGATGACAGGGCCCCCTACGAGCAGTACTTC CASTDDRAPYEQYF
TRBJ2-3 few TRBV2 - TGTGCCAGCAGTGAACTGGGGGGAGATACGCAGTATTTT CASSELGGDTQYF
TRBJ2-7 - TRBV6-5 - TGTGCCAGCAGTTACTTCGGGACAAACCCGTCCTACGAGCAGTACTTC CASSYFGTNPSYEQYF
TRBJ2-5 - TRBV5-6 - TGTGCCAGCAGCAATTGGGACTCTCGGGAGACCCAGTACTTC CASSNWDSRETQYF
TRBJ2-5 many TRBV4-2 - TGTGCCAGCAGCCAATACCAGCTTGGGGAGACCCAGTACTTC CASSQYQLGETQYF
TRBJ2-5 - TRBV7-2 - TGTGCCAGCAGCCCGCCTAGGGGGGCGGTAAACCAAGAGACCCAGTACTTC CASSPPRGAVNQETQYF
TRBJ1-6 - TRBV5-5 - TGTGCCAGCAGCTTGGCTGGGGGCGTATATAATTCACCCCTCCACTTT CASSLAGGVYNSPLHF
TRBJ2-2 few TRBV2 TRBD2 TGTGCCAGCAGACTAGCGGCCATTGGGACCGGGGAGCTGTTTTTT CASRLAAIGTGELFF
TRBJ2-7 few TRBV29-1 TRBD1 TGCAGCGCTGGGACAGCGTTAACCTACGAGCAGTACTTC CSAGTALTYEQYF
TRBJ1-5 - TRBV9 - TGTGCCAGCAGCGCGAAACACCCCGTCCCGCCCCAGCATTTT CASSAKHPVPPQHF
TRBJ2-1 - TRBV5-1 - TGCGCCAGCAGCTCCCAGGGGGGAGGGTACAATGAGCAGTTCTTC CASSSQGGGYNEQFF
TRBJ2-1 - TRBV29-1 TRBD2 TGCAGCGCCCTCACTAGCGGGAGGGCCGGAAGGCAGTTCTTC CSALTSGRAGRQFF
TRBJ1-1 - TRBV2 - TGTGCCAGCAGGACAGGAGTCCTCGGGACTGAAGCTTTCTTT CASRTGVLGTEAFF
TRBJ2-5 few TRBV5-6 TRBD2 TGTGCCAGCAGCTTGCGGCTAGCGGCCCCAGAGACCCAGTACTTC CASSLRLAAPETQYF
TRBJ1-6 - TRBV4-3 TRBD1 TGCGCCAGCAGCCGGGACAGGGAAATCCGTCGCAATTCACCCCTCCACTTT CASSRDREIRRNSPLHF
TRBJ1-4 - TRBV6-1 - TGTGCCAGCAGTGAAGGGGGCGCGGATGGCGAAAAACTGTTTTTT CASSEGGADGEKLFF
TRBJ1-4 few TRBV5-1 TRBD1 TGCGCCAGCAGCGCGACAGGGCCTGCTAATGAAAAACTGTTTTTT CASSATGPANEKLFF
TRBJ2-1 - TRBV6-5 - TGTGCCAGTAAAAGGACAGACGCCTACAATGAGCAGTTCTTC CASKRTDAYNEQFF
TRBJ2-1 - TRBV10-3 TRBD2 TGTGCCATCACTACCGGGACTAGCGGGGGGTACAGCGAGCAGTTCTTC CAITTGTSGGYSEQFF
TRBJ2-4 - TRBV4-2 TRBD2 TGTGCCAGCGCCTCGGGACTAGCGGGGCGACAGTACTTC CASASGLAGRQYF
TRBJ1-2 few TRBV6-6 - TGTGCCAGCAGTTACTCGGCATATGACGGCTACACCTTC CASSYSAYDGYTF
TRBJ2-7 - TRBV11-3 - TGTGCCAGCAGCTTACGGCAGGACCCCTACGAGCAGTACTTC CASSLRQDPYEQYF
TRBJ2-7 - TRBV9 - TGTGCCAGCAGCGTAGAGTCGGACGGATCCTACGAGCAGTACTTC CASSVESDGSYEQYF
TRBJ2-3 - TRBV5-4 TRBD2 TGTGCCAGCAGCTCAGGACTAGCGGGGGGCACAGATACGCAGTATTTT CASSSGLAGGTDTQYF
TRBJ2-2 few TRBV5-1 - TGCGCCAGCAGCTTGGGGATGAACACCGGGGAGCTGTTTTTT CASSLGMNTGELFF
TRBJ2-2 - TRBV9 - TGTGCCAGCAGCGTGTGGGTTAACACCGGGGAGCTGTTTTTT CASSVWVNTGELFF
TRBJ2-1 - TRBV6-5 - TGTGCCACCCTCGACTCCAGATACAATGAGCAGTTCTTC CATLDSRYNEQFF
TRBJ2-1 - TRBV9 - TGTGCCAGCAGCGTAGTTATGGGGGGTTTACCGGATGAGCAGTTCTTC CASSVVMGGLPDEQFF
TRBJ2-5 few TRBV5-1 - TGCGCCAGCAGCTTGGGGATACTACTGCAAGAGACCCAGTACTTC CASSLGILLQETQYF
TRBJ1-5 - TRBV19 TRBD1 TGTGCCAGTAGTTCCGGTCATACAGGGGAACAGCCCCAGCATTTT CASSSGHTGEQPQHF
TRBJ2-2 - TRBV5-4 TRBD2 TGTGCCAGCAGGGCCGGGACTAGCCTCACCGGGGAGCTGTTTTTT CASRAGTSLTGELFF
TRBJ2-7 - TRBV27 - TGTGCCAGCAGCCTACTACCTACATCTCGCGAGCAGTACTTC CASSLLPTSREQYF
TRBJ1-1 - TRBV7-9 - TGTGCCAGCAGCCAAGGACAGTCGCATCCTGAAGCTTTCTTT CASSQGQSHPEAFF
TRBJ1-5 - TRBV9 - TGTGCCAGCAGCGCAAACGGGGCATTCAAGGAGGGGCCCCAGCATTTT CASSANGAFKEGPQHF
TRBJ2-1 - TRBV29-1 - TGCAGCGTGCCTCTTTTAGCCCCCAATGAGCAGTTCTTC CSVPLLAPNEQFF
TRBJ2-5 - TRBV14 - TGTGCCAGCAGCCAAGTAGATGGAGAGACCCAGTACTTC CASSQVDGETQYF
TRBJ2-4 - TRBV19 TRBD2 TGTGCCAGTAGTGTTAGCGGGAGAGGCATTCAGTACTTC CASSVSGRGIQYF
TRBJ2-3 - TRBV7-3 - TGTGCCAGCAGCCGTAGCGGCCGCACAGATACGCAGTATTTT CASSRSGRTDTQYF
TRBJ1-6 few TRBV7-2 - TGTGCCAGCAGCGGCATGGCTTATAATTCACCCCTCCACTTT CASSGMAYNSPLHF